The clone carrying this T cell receptor (beta chain) has a handful of counts. What it binds is not known. The sample belongs to a study of T-cell reconstitution after alpha-beta-depleted transplantation in children. Study-wide results and caveats: At the one-year point after transplant, T-cell counts and TCRbeta diversity were found to come mostly from T cells that had been newly produced.

Researchers prepared the TCRbeta library using unique molecular identifiers, the study reports. In TCRdb, the PCR reads were re-called with MiXCR into one record per CDR3 protein. The sample has roughly 340,000 distinct CDR3 sequences, around 16% seen once; the top ten hold approximately 44%. The V and J ends lost 4 bases and 5 bases respectively, with 8 bases between them. CDR1 and CDR2 from the germline V gene are DFQATT and SNEGSKA (reference sequence). There are 12 residues in the CDR3. The clonotype was recovered from a male patient aged 2-9 years who had a stem cell transplant for acute lymphoblastic leukemia, so the T cells may come from the graft donor. The chain joins TRBV20-1 to TRBJ1-4; D gene uncertain. Specimen: PBMCs, mostly from graft donor cells, collected 360 days after TCRalphabeta/CD19-depleted stem cell transplant. CDR3 sequence: CSAMGDNEKLFF. The CDR3 DNA is TGCAGTGCTATGGGCGACAATGAAAAACTGTTTTTT.